This is a list of T cell receptor beta chains from one sample in a study of T cell changes during pregnancy in multiple sclerosis. Using immunoSEQ multiplex PCR, the repertoire was profiled, and TCRdb retains in-frame clones only, with some absent. The sample includes approximately 57,000 clones, approximately 89% of them seen just once. The input for sequencing was peripheral blood, taken after pregnancy. The receptors shown here come from a female donor in good health, enrolled as a control in a pregnancy study. Both conserved end residues are part of each CDR3. A D gene is named only where the DNA matches it firmly. Not all rows give a size; the values are once, few, many and, for expanded clones, a class.

size: NA
J: TRBJ1-1
V: TRBV10-3
D: TRBD1
CDR3: CAISESGQGRTEAFF
DNA: TGTGCCATCAGTGAGTCAGGACAGGGCCGCACTGAAGCTTTCTTT

size: few
J: TRBJ1-1
V: TRBV2
D: NA
CDR3: CASSGARGSTEAFF
DNA: TGTGCCAGCAGTGGAGCCCGGGGGTCGACTGAAGCTTTCTTT

size: NA
J: TRBJ1-1
V: TRBV28
D: TRBD1
CDR3: CASTFPGQWNTEAFF
DNA: TGTGCCAGCACCTTCCCGGGACAGTGGAACACTGAAGCTTTCTTT

size: NA
J: TRBJ1-6
V: TRBV6-1
D: NA
CDR3: CASSREGIVNSLLHF
DNA: TGTGCCTCTAGCAGGGAGGGGATCGTGAATTCACTCCTCCACTTT

size: once
J: TRBJ2-7
V: TRBV27
D: NA
CDR3: CASSLVRVDMNEQYF
DNA: TGTGCCAGCAGTTTGGTCAGGGTCGATATGAACGAGCAGTACTTC

size: NA
J: TRBJ2-1
V: TRBV7-2
D: TRBD2
CDR3: CASSLDGGSILSEQFF
DNA: TGTGCCAGCAGCTTAGACGGCGGGAGCATCCTTAGTGAGCAGTTCTTC

size: NA
J: TRBJ2-5
V: TRBV6-6
D: TRBD2
CDR3: CASSGTSGSEETQYF
DNA: TGTGCCAGCAGCGGGACTAGCGGGAGTGAAGAGACCCAGTACTTC

size: NA
J: TRBJ1-3
V: TRBV2
D: NA
CDR3: CAGSSTVSGNTIYF
DNA: TGTGCCGGATCCTCGACAGTCTCTGGAAACACCATATATTTT

size: NA
J: TRBJ2-7
V: TRBV6-5
D: NA
CDR3: CASSYYQQSQYF
DNA: TGTGCCAGCAGTTACTACCAACAGTCACAGTACTTC

size: NA
J: TRBJ1-1
V: TRBV7-2
D: NA
CDR3: CASSEEGVRGTEAFF
DNA: TGTGCCAGCAGTGAAGAGGGGGTCAGGGGTACTGAAGCTTTCTTT

size: NA
J: TRBJ2-2
V: TRBV7-8
D: NA
CDR3: CASSLQGWTGELFF
DNA: TGTGCCAGCAGCTTACAGGGCTGGACCGGGGAGCTGTTTTTT

size: once
J: TRBJ1-1
V: TRBV5-1
D: TRBD1
CDR3: CASSFDRDSHMNTEAFF
DNA: TGCGCCAGCAGCTTTGACAGGGATTCTCACATGAACACTGAAGCTTTCTTT

size: NA
J: TRBJ1-2
V: TRBV2
D: TRBD1
CDR3: CASSVDRVKGYTF
DNA: TGTGCCAGCAGTGTTGACAGGGTAAAAGGCTACACCTTC

size: NA
J: TRBJ1-1
V: TRBV20-1
D: NA
CDR3: CSASLRAEAFF
DNA: TGCAGTGCTAGTCTCCGCGCTGAAGCTTTCTTT

size: once
J: TRBJ2-2
V: TRBV5-1
D: TRBD2
CDR3: CASSFTSGRAEGELFF
DNA: TGCGCCAGCAGCTTTACTAGCGGGAGGGCCGAGGGGGAGCTGTTTTTT

size: NA
J: TRBJ2-4
V: TRBV9
D: TRBD2
CDR3: CASSESLAGGPSGNIQYF
DNA: TGTGCCAGCAGCGAATCTTTAGCGGGAGGGCCGTCAGGTAACATTCAGTACTTC

size: NA
J: TRBJ2-1
V: TRBV19
D: NA
CDR3: CASQSQGSSYNEQFF
DNA: TGTGCCAGTCAAAGCCAGGGGAGCTCCTACAATGAGCAGTTCTTC

size: NA
J: TRBJ2-3
V: TRBV5-1
D: NA
CDR3: CASRPTRPSTDTQYF
DNA: TGCGCCAGCAGGCCTACTAGGCCTAGCACAGATACGCAGTATTTT

size: NA
J: TRBJ2-3
V: TRBV5-1
D: NA
CDR3: CASSLVLARITDTQYF
DNA: TGCGCCAGCAGCTTGGTTCTAGCGCGGATCACAGATACGCAGTATTTT

size: NA
J: TRBJ1-5
V: TRBV29-1
D: TRBD1
CDR3: CSVGKGPGQGAEENQPQHF
DNA: TGCAGCGTTGGGAAAGGTCCAGGACAGGGGGCAGAGGAGAATCAGCCCCAGCATTTT

size: NA
J: TRBJ2-7
V: TRBV11-2
D: TRBD1
CDR3: CASSPGTGGDEQYF
DNA: TGTGCCAGCAGCCCAGGGACAGGGGGCGACGAGCAGTACTTC

size: NA
J: TRBJ1-2
V: TRBV4-3
D: TRBD1
CDR3: CASSLTPGGGYTF
DNA: TGCGCCAGCAGCCTTACCCCAGGGGGAGGCTACACCTTC

size: NA
J: TRBJ1-2
V: TRBV9
D: TRBD1
CDR3: CASSVRQGHGYTF
DNA: TGTGCCAGCAGCGTTCGACAGGGCCATGGCTACACCTTC

size: NA
J: TRBJ1-3
V: TRBV25-1
D: NA
CDR3: CASSDTGSSGNTIYF
DNA: TGTGCCAGCAGTGATACAGGGAGTTCTGGAAACACCATATATTTT

size: NA
J: TRBJ2-5
V: TRBV12-5
D: TRBD2
CDR3: CASGFQRGGLRETQYF
DNA: TGTGCTAGTGGTTTCCAGCGGGGGGGCCTACGAGAGACCCAGTACTTC

size: NA
J: TRBJ2-3
V: TRBV28
D: NA
CDR3: CASSLGGPRTDTQYF
DNA: TGTGCCAGCAGTCTCGGAGGGCCCCGCACAGATACGCAGTATTTT

size: NA
J: TRBJ2-3
V: TRBV7-3
D: TRBD2
CDR3: CASSLGGRLSTDTQYF
DNA: TGTGCCAGCAGCTTGGGAGGGAGATTAAGCACAGATACGCAGTATTTT

size: NA
J: TRBJ2-3
V: TRBV5-1
D: NA
CDR3: CASSLVGAHTDTQYF
DNA: TGCGCCAGCAGCTTGGTAGGGGCCCACACAGATACGCAGTATTTT

size: NA
J: TRBJ1-5
V: TRBV19
D: NA
CDR3: CASSQVSNQPQHF
DNA: TGTGCCAGTAGTCAGGTTAGCAATCAGCCCCAGCATTTT

size: NA
J: TRBJ2-7
V: TRBV27
D: NA
CDR3: CASSLQRRDYEQYF
DNA: TGTGCCAGCAGCCTGCAGCGGAGAGACTACGAGCAGTACTTC

size: NA
J: TRBJ2-7
V: TRBV6-5
D: TRBD1
CDR3: CASSYDVDRGQYEQYF
DNA: TGTGCCAGCAGTTACGACGTGGACAGGGGTCAATACGAGCAGTACTTC

size: NA
J: TRBJ1-1
V: TRBV7-6
D: TRBD1
CDR3: CASSDPQGQAFF
DNA: TGTGCCAGCAGCGACCCACAGGGGCAAGCTTTCTTT

size: NA
J: TRBJ1-3
V: TRBV10-3
D: NA
CDR3: CAISFPTGLRGNTIYF
DNA: TGTGCCATCAGTTTCCCAACAGGGCTACGAGGAAACACCATATATTTT

size: NA
J: TRBJ2-3
V: TRBV7-3
D: TRBD1
CDR3: CASSGQGATDTQYF
DNA: TGTGCCAGCAGCGGACAGGGGGCCACAGATACGCAGTATTTT

size: NA
J: TRBJ2-7
V: TRBV5-1
D: NA
CDR3: CASSIGTPRPEQYF
DNA: TGCGCCAGCAGCATCGGGACACCTCGACCTGAGCAGTACTTC

size: NA
J: TRBJ1-4
V: TRBV6-1
D: NA
CDR3: CASRLTGANEKLFF
DNA: TGTGCCAGCAGACTGACAGGAGCTAATGAAAAACTGTTTTTT

size: NA
J: TRBJ2-5
V: TRBV6-1
D: TRBD1
CDR3: CASSANRGGKTQYF
DNA: TGTGCCAGCAGTGCAAACAGGGGTGGAAAGACCCAGTACTTC

size: NA
J: TRBJ1-4
V: TRBV5-6
D: NA
CDR3: CASSTTGQATNEKLFF
DNA: TGTGCCAGCAGCACAACAGGGCAAGCAACTAATGAAAAACTGTTTTTT

size: NA
J: TRBJ1-2
V: TRBV30
D: TRBD1
CDR3: CAWEGQGNYYGYTF
DNA: TGTGCCTGGGAGGGACAGGGTAACTACTATGGCTACACCTTC

size: NA
J: TRBJ2-1
V: TRBV27
D: NA
CDR3: CASSLWASVSGPNEQFF
DNA: TGTGCCAGCAGTTTATGGGCGTCAGTCAGTGGTCCCAATGAGCAGTTCTTC

size: NA
J: TRBJ2-1
V: TRBV2
D: TRBD1
CDR3: CASNPNPGQGLNEQFF
DNA: TGTGCCAGCAACCCCAATCCGGGACAGGGACTTAATGAGCAGTTCTTC

size: NA
J: TRBJ1-1
V: TRBV28
D: NA
CDR3: CASSLGTNTEAFF
DNA: TGTGCCAGCAGTTTAGGGACAAACACTGAAGCTTTCTTT

size: NA
J: TRBJ2-7
V: TRBV5-1
D: NA
CDR3: CASSPYGGSAYEQYF
DNA: TGCGCCAGCAGCCCCTACGGGGGTTCCGCCTACGAGCAGTACTTC

size: once
J: TRBJ2-1
V: TRBV29-1
D: NA
CDR3: CSVNRDNEQFF
DNA: TGCAGCGTGAATCGGGACAATGAGCAGTTCTTC

size: NA
J: TRBJ2-2
V: TRBV14
D: TRBD1
CDR3: CASSQYAGTGDTGELFF
DNA: TGTGCCAGCAGCCAATATGCCGGGACAGGGGACACCGGGGAGCTGTTTTTT